A selection of T cell receptor beta chains follows, all from one sample in a study of T cell responses to AZD1222 COVID-19 vaccine. TCRdb keeps only in-frame clones here, not all; method: immunoSEQ multiplex PCR. The data hold about 170,000 clones, with 85% to 90% observed a single time. The material sequenced was peripheral blood, taken on day 0 of AZD1222 vaccination. The source is an adult in good health. Each CDR3 is given with its conserved first and last residue. Each record gives: D gene, V gene, J gene, clone size, CDR3 protein, CDR3 DNA. A D gene is named only where the DNA matches it firmly. The size of a clone is reported for some rows only, either as once, few or many, or as a class for expanded clones.

d_gene: NA
v_gene: TRBV10-3
j_gene: TRBJ2-3
abundance: NA
CDR3aa: CAISGRGVSTDTQYF
CDR3nt: TGTGCCATCAGTGGGAGGGGGGTGAGCACAGATACGCAGTATTTT

d_gene: NA
v_gene: TRBV11-3
j_gene: TRBJ2-1
abundance: NA
CDR3aa: CASSPRTIGDEQFF
CDR3nt: TGTGCCAGCAGCCCCCGGACTATCGGTGATGAGCAGTTCTTC

d_gene: NA
v_gene: TRBV28
j_gene: TRBJ1-1
abundance: NA
CDR3aa: CASSLLGEGAEAFF
CDR3nt: TGTGCCAGCAGTTTACTGGGTGAAGGGGCTGAAGCTTTCTTT

d_gene: NA
v_gene: TRBV6-4
j_gene: TRBJ2-2
abundance: few
CDR3aa: CASSPGLAGTGELFF
CDR3nt: TGTGCCAGCAGTCCGGGACTCGCGGGGACCGGGGAGCTGTTTTTT

d_gene: NA
v_gene: TRBV6-1
j_gene: TRBJ2-3
abundance: once
CDR3aa: CASSESDFLEPDTQYF
CDR3nt: TGTGCCAGCAGTGAATCCGATTTTCTAGAGCCAGATACGCAGTATTTT

d_gene: TRBD2
v_gene: TRBV2
j_gene: TRBJ2-3
abundance: NA
CDR3aa: CASSVEGTSGGGTDTQYF
CDR3nt: TGTGCCAGCAGTGTAGAGGGGACTAGCGGAGGAGGGACAGATACGCAGTATTTT

d_gene: NA
v_gene: TRBV5-6
j_gene: TRBJ2-7
abundance: NA
CDR3aa: CASSLLMGYEQYF
CDR3nt: TGTGCCAGCAGCTTGCTTATGGGGTACGAGCAGTACTTC

d_gene: NA
v_gene: TRBV7-9
j_gene: TRBJ2-2
abundance: NA
CDR3aa: CASTVGVTAITGELFF
CDR3nt: TGTGCCAGCACGGTGGGTGTGACAGCCATCACCGGGGAGCTGTTTTTT

d_gene: NA
v_gene: TRBV25-1
j_gene: TRBJ2-3
abundance: NA
CDR3aa: CASSKGTDTQYF
CDR3nt: TGTGCCAGCAGTAAGGGGACAGATACGCAGTATTTT

d_gene: NA
v_gene: TRBV18
j_gene: TRBJ1-4
abundance: once
CDR3aa: CASSPSVWEVGEKLFF
CDR3nt: TGTGCCAGCTCACCGAGTGTCTGGGAGGTGGGAGAAAAACTGTTTTTT

d_gene: NA
v_gene: TRBV5-4
j_gene: TRBJ2-2
abundance: few
CDR3aa: CASSMKLHTGELFF
CDR3nt: TGTGCCAGCAGCATGAAGCTTCACACCGGGGAGCTGTTTTTT

d_gene: NA
v_gene: TRBV19
j_gene: TRBJ1-5
abundance: once
CDR3aa: CASSIFPRLDQPQHF
CDR3nt: TGTGCCAGTAGTATATTCCCCAGACTTGATCAGCCCCAGCATTTT

d_gene: NA
v_gene: TRBV3-1/TRBV3-2
j_gene: TRBJ1-3
abundance: NA
CDR3aa: CASSRMGVSGNTIYF
CDR3nt: TGTGCCAGCAGCCGCATGGGGGTCTCTGGAAACACCATATATTTT

d_gene: NA
v_gene: TRBV6-5
j_gene: TRBJ1-4
abundance: NA
CDR3aa: CASSREANEKLFF
CDR3nt: TGTGCCAGCAGTCGTGAGGCTAATGAAAAACTGTTTTTT

d_gene: TRBD1
v_gene: TRBV10-3
j_gene: TRBJ1-2
abundance: NA
CDR3aa: CAISETDRDYGYTF
CDR3nt: TGTGCCATCAGTGAGACCGACAGGGACTATGGCTACACCTTC

d_gene: NA
v_gene: TRBV5-1
j_gene: TRBJ2-3
abundance: NA
CDR3aa: CASSLEVASTDTQYF
CDR3nt: TGCGCCAGCAGCTTGGAGGTAGCCTCCACAGATACGCAGTATTTT

d_gene: NA
v_gene: TRBV5-4
j_gene: TRBJ2-2
abundance: NA
CDR3aa: CASSLGAVTNTGELFF
CDR3nt: TGTGCCAGCAGCTTGGGGGCGGTTACCAACACCGGGGAGCTGTTTTTT

d_gene: TRBD2
v_gene: TRBV7-3
j_gene: TRBJ2-6
abundance: NA
CDR3aa: CASSSTERGRSSGANVLTF
CDR3nt: TGTGCCAGCAGCAGCACCGAGCGGGGCCGGAGCTCTGGGGCCAACGTCCTGACTTTC

d_gene: NA
v_gene: TRBV29-1
j_gene: TRBJ1-5
abundance: NA
CDR3aa: CSVVQGGSNQPQHF
CDR3nt: TGCAGCGTTGTGCAGGGCGGTAGCAATCAGCCCCAGCATTTT

d_gene: TRBD1
v_gene: TRBV18
j_gene: TRBJ1-1
abundance: NA
CDR3aa: CASSPPNRGSTEAFF
CDR3nt: TGTGCCAGCTCACCACCGAACAGGGGTTCCACTGAAGCTTTCTTT

d_gene: NA
v_gene: TRBV28
j_gene: TRBJ2-7
abundance: NA
CDR3aa: CASSPNRFGTGYEQYF
CDR3nt: TGTGCCAGCAGCCCTAACAGGTTTGGAACCGGATACGAGCAGTACTTC

d_gene: NA
v_gene: TRBV10-3
j_gene: TRBJ1-2
abundance: few
CDR3aa: CAIGTGPNYGYTF
CDR3nt: TGTGCCATCGGAACAGGGCCCAACTATGGCTACACCTTC

d_gene: NA
v_gene: TRBV5-4
j_gene: TRBJ2-7
abundance: NA
CDR3aa: CASSLEHSYEQYF
CDR3nt: TGTGCCAGCAGCTTGGAACACTCCTACGAGCAGTACTTC

d_gene: NA
v_gene: TRBV11-2
j_gene: TRBJ2-2
abundance: NA
CDR3aa: CASSLQANTGELFF
CDR3nt: TGTGCCAGCTCCCTCCAGGCGAACACCGGGGAGCTGTTTTTT

d_gene: TRBD1
v_gene: TRBV29-1
j_gene: TRBJ1-2
abundance: NA
CDR3aa: CSVYGQDYGYTF
CDR3nt: TGCAGCGTTTACGGACAGGACTATGGCTACACCTTC

d_gene: NA
v_gene: TRBV4-2
j_gene: TRBJ2-2
abundance: NA
CDR3aa: CASSQGANTGELFF
CDR3nt: TGTGCCAGCAGCCAAGGAGCGAACACCGGGGAGCTGTTTTTT

d_gene: NA
v_gene: TRBV11-2
j_gene: TRBJ1-5
abundance: NA
CDR3aa: CASSLEPSNQPQHF
CDR3nt: TGTGCCAGCAGCTTAGAACCCAGCAATCAGCCCCAGCATTTT

d_gene: TRBD1
v_gene: TRBV4-1
j_gene: TRBJ1-2
abundance: NA
CDR3aa: CASSNSGTGYGYTF
CDR3nt: TGCGCCAGCAGCAACTCAGGGACAGGGTATGGCTACACCTTC